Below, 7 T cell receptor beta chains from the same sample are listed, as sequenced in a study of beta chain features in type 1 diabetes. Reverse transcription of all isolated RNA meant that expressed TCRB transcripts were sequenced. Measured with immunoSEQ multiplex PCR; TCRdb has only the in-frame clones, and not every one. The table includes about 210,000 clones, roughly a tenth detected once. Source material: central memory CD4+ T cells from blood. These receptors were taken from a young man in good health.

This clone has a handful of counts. The CDR3 DNA sequence: TGTGCCAGCAGTCTAGGCGGAGAAAAGTACGAGCAGTACTTC. Translated: CASSLGGEKYEQYF. The rearrangement links TRBV6-6 to TRBJ2-7, with D hard to call. V lost 5 bases and J 4 bases, leaving 15 bases between the germline ends. There are 14 residues in the CDR3. Germline V gene lookup returns CDR1 MNHNY and CDR2 SVGAGI (reference sequence).

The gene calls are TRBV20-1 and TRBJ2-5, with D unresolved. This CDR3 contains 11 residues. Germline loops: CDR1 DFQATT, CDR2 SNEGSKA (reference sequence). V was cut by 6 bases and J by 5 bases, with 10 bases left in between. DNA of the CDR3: TGCAGTGCGCTGATGGGGGAGACCCAGTACTTC. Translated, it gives CSALMGETQYF.

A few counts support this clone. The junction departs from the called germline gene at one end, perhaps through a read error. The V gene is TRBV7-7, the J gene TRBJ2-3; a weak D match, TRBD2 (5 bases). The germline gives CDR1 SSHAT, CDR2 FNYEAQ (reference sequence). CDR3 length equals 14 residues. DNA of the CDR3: TGTGCTAGCAGCCTCGGACTGAGCACAGATACGCAGTATTTT. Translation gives CASSLGLSTDTQYF. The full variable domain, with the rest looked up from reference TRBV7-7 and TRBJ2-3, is GAGVSQSPRYKVTKRGQDVTLRCDPISSHATLYWYQQALGQGPEFLTYFNYEAQPDKSGLPSDRFSAERPEGSISTLTIQRTEQRDSAMYRCASSLGLSTDTQYFGPGTRLTVL.

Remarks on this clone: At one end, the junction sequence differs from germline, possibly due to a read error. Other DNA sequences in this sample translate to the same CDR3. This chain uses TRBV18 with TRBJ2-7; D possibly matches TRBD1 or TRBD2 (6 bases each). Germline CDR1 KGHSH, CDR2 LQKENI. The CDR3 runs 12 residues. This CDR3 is CASSPQGGEQYF. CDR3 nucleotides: TGTGCCAGCTCGCCACAGGGAGGCGAGCAGTACTTC. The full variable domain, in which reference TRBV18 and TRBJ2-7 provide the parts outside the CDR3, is NAGVMQNPRHLVRRRGQEARLRCSPMKGHSHVYWYRQLPEEGLKFMVYLQKENIIDESGMPKERFSAEFPKEGPSILRIQQVVRGDSAAYFCASSPQGGEQYFGPGTRLTVT.

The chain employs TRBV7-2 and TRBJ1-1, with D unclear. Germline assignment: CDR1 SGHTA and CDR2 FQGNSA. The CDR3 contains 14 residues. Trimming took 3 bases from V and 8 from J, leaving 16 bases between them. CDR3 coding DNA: TGTGCCAGCAGCTTCTATCGTTCGGGTACAGAAGCTTTCTTT. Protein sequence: CASSFYRSGTEAFF.

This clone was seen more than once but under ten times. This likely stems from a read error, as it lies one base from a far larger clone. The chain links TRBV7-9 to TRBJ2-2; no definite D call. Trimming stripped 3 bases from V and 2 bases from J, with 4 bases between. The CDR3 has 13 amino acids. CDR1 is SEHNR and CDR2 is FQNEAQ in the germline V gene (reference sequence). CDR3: CASSLINTGELFF. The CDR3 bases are TGTGCCAGCAGCTTGATTAACACCGGGGAGCTGTTTTTT. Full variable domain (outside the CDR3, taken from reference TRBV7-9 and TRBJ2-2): DTGVSQNPRHKITKRGQNVTFRCDPISEHNRLYWYRQTLGQGPEFLTYFQNEAQLEKSRLLSDRFSAERPKGSFSTLEIQRTEQGDSAMYLCASSLINTGELFFGEGSRLTVL.

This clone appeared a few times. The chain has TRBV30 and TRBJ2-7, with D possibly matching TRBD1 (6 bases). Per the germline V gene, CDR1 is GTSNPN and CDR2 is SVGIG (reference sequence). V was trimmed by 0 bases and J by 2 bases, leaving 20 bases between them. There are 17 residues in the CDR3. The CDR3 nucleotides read TGTGCCTGGAGTGTACAGGCCGGGGACACCCTTCCCTACGAGCAGTACTTC. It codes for CAWSVQAGDTLPYEQYF. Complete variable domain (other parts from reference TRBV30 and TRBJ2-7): SQTIHQWPATLVQPVGSPLSLECTVEGTSNPNLYWYRQAAGRGLQLLFYSVGIGQISSEVPQNLSASRPQDRQFILSSKKLLLSDSGFYLCAWSVQAGDTLPYEQYFGPGTRLTVT.